These T cell receptor beta chains were read from a single sample in a study of blood T cell repertoires in COVID-19. Clones were read by immunoSEQ multiplex PCR, and TCRdb kept only the in-frame ones, dropping some. The sample has 200,000 to 300,000 clones; 88% are singletons. Sequences were obtained from PBMCs or T cells enriched from blood (not recorded which). These receptors were obtained from a woman between 40 and 50 years old who had been exposed to COVID-19. Both conserved end residues are part of each CDR3. Fields, in order: D gene, clone size, V gene, J gene, CDR3 protein, CDR3 DNA. A D gene is named only where the DNA matches it firmly. Expanded clones get a size class; other rows say once, few or many, or leave the size out.

D: TRBD2; size: few; V: TRBV5-1; J: TRBJ2-3; CDR3: CASSLEDSGGVDTQYF; DNA: TGCGCCAGCAGCTTGGAGGATAGCGGGGGGGTAGATACGCAGTATTTT
D: TRBD1; size: .; V: TRBV24-1; J: TRBJ2-2; CDR3: CATSDSGTGTNTGELFF; DNA: TGTGCCACCAGTGATTCGGGGACAGGGACGAACACCGGGGAGCTGTTTTTT
D: .; size: .; V: TRBV6-5; J: TRBJ2-2; CDR3: CASSYSGVGTGELFF; DNA: TGTGCCAGCAGTTACTCAGGGGTGGGCACCGGGGAGCTGTTTTTT
D: .; size: once; V: TRBV21-1; J: TRBJ1-6; CDR3: CASRGVGASYNSPLHF; DNA: TGTGCCAGCAGAGGCGTAGGGGCCTCCTATAATTCACCCCTCCACTTT
D: .; size: .; V: TRBV29-1; J: TRBJ2-3; CDR3: CSVEGQADPDTQYF; DNA: TGCAGCGTTGAGGGGCAGGCAGACCCAGATACGCAGTATTTT
D: .; size: .; V: TRBV28; J: TRBJ1-2; CDR3: CASSGWGSNYGYTF; DNA: TGTGCCAGCAGTGGTTGGGGCAGTAACTATGGCTACACCTTC
D: .; size: .; V: TRBV5-6; J: TRBJ2-7; CDR3: CASSRASYEQYF; DNA: TGTGCCAGCAGCCGAGCCTCCTACGAGCAGTACTTC
D: TRBD1; size: .; V: TRBV2; J: TRBJ2-3; CDR3: CASSGQGATRTDTQYF; DNA: TGTGCCAGCAGTGGTCAGGGGGCAACCCGCACAGATACGCAGTATTTT
D: TRBD1; size: .; V: TRBV5-1; J: TRBJ2-2; CDR3: CASSWGTGGLRGTGELFF; DNA: TGCGCCAGCAGCTGGGGGACAGGGGGTTTACGTGGCACCGGGGAGCTGTTTTTT
D: .; size: .; V: TRBV30; J: TRBJ1-6; CDR3: CAWSVQQALHF; DNA: TGTGCCTGGAGTGTACAACAAGCCCTCCACTTT
D: TRBD1; size: .; V: TRBV2; J: TRBJ1-1; CDR3: CASSEDRGDTEAFF; DNA: TGTGCCAGCAGCGAGGACAGGGGAGACACTGAAGCTTTCTTT
D: .; size: .; V: TRBV12-3/TRBV12-4; J: TRBJ1-2; CDR3: CASRQGGYGYTF; DNA: TGTGCCAGCAGACAGGGAGGGTATGGCTACACCTTC
D: .; size: .; V: TRBV5-1; J: TRBJ2-2; CDR3: CASSLAGTGELFF; DNA: TGTGCCAGCAGCTTGGCCGGGACCGGGGAGCTGTTTTTT
D: TRBD1; size: .; V: TRBV5-8; J: TRBJ1-3; CDR3: CASSPWDRSSGNTIYF; DNA: TGTGCCAGCAGCCCATGGGACAGGAGCTCTGGAAACACCATATATTTT
D: TRBD1; size: .; V: TRBV5-4; J: TRBJ1-2; CDR3: CASSPGQGAGYTF; DNA: TGTGCCAGCAGCCCGGGACAGGGGGCTGGCTACACCTTC
D: TRBD1; size: few; V: TRBV5-6; J: TRBJ1-6; CDR3: CASSLRQGVNSPLHF; DNA: TGTGCCAGCAGCTTGAGACAGGGGGTTAATTCACCCCTCCACTTT
D: .; size: .; V: TRBV27; J: TRBJ1-2; CDR3: CASSTGYGYTF; DNA: TGTGCCAGCAGTACAGGGTATGGCTACACCTTC
D: TRBD2; size: .; V: TRBV9; J: TRBJ2-1; CDR3: CASSVVGRAGYNEQFF; DNA: TGTGCCAGCAGCGTAGTCGGGAGGGCCGGCTACAATGAGCAGTTCTTC
D: .; size: .; V: TRBV9; J: TRBJ2-1; CDR3: CASSVSRGREQFF; DNA: TGTGCCAGCAGCGTTTCCCGGGGGAGGGAGCAGTTCTTC
D: TRBD1; size: .; V: TRBV19; J: TRBJ1-2; CDR3: CASSSIWDRGTYGYTF; DNA: TGTGCCAGTAGTAGTATCTGGGACAGGGGGACCTATGGCTACACCTTC
D: .; size: once; V: TRBV27; J: TRBJ2-5; CDR3: CASSLLSGSRAQYF; DNA: TGTGCCAGCAGTTTATTGTCCGGTTCGAGGGCCCAGTACTTC
D: TRBD1; size: .; V: TRBV19; J: TRBJ1-2; CDR3: CASSDSGQGNYGYTF; DNA: TGTGCCAGTAGCGACTCCGGACAGGGTAACTATGGCTACACCTTC
D: TRBD1; size: .; V: TRBV2; J: TRBJ1-5; CDR3: CASRLTGQAFDQPQHF; DNA: TGTGCCAGCAGGTTAACGGGACAGGCCTTCGATCAGCCCCAGCATTTT
D: .; size: once; V: TRBV5-1; J: TRBJ2-6; CDR3: CASSLAGSRQGSSGANVLTF; DNA: TGTGCCAGCAGCTTGGCGGGTAGTCGGCAGGGAAGCTCTGGGGCCAACGTCCTGACTTTC
D: .; size: once; V: TRBV6-5; J: TRBJ2-5; CDR3: CASSHSSRETQYF; DNA: TGTGCCAGCAGTCACAGCTCCCGGGAGACCCAGTACTTC
D: TRBD1; size: .; V: TRBV12-3/TRBV12-4; J: TRBJ1-2; CDR3: CASSLGTGNGYTF; DNA: TGTGCCAGCAGTTTAGGGACAGGGAACGGCTACACCTTC
D: .; size: .; V: TRBV2; J: TRBJ2-7; CDR3: CASSYEGQPPYEQYF; DNA: TGTGCCAGCAGTTACGAAGGACAACCTCCCTACGAGCAGTACTTC
D: .; size: .; V: TRBV14; J: TRBJ1-6; CDR3: CASSQRLNSPLHF; DNA: TGTGCCAGCAGCCAAAGACTAAATTCACCCCTCCACTTT
D: .; size: .; V: TRBV9; J: TRBJ1-2; CDR3: CASSLAGYGYTF; DNA: TGTGCCAGCAGTCTGGCGGGCTATGGCTACACCTTC
D: TRBD1; size: .; V: TRBV19; J: TRBJ1-4; CDR3: CASSINRGQEKLFF; DNA: TGTGCCAGTAGTATCAACAGGGGTCAAGAAAAACTGTTTTTT
D: .; size: .; V: TRBV11-2; J: TRBJ2-7; CDR3: CASSSTALTYEQYF; DNA: TGTGCCAGCAGCAGTACAGCATTAACCTACGAGCAGTACTTC
D: .; size: .; V: TRBV19; J: TRBJ1-6; CDR3: CASSIAPPRAPLHF; DNA: TGTGCCAGTAGTATAGCCCCCCCCCGAGCACCCCTCCACTTT
D: .; size: .; V: TRBV18; J: TRBJ2-1; CDR3: CASSPGSYNEQFF; DNA: TGTGCCAGCTCACCAGGCAGCTACAATGAGCAGTTCTTC
D: TRBD1; size: .; V: TRBV9; J: TRBJ2-2; CDR3: CASSGRTGTNTGELFF; DNA: TGTGCCAGCAGCGGACGGACAGGGACGAACACCGGGGAGCTGTTTTTT
D: TRBD1; size: .; V: TRBV7-9; J: TRBJ1-2; CDR3: CASRTTGGTNYGYTF; DNA: TGTGCCAGCAGGACGACAGGGGGAACTAACTATGGCTACACCTTC
D: TRBD2; size: once; V: TRBV9; J: TRBJ2-2; CDR3: CASSVGSSGRSGELFF; DNA: TGTGCCAGCAGCGTAGGTTCTAGCGGGAGGTCCGGGGAGCTGTTTTTT
D: TRBD2; size: once; V: TRBV4-1; J: TRBJ2-1; CDR3: CASSPGLARVLYNEQFF; DNA: TGCGCCAGCAGCCCCGGACTAGCGCGGGTCCTTTACAATGAGCAGTTCTTC
D: .; size: .; V: TRBV18; J: TRBJ2-3; CDR3: CASSPSVGGSSTDTQYF; DNA: TGTGCCAGCTCACCATCCGTCGGCGGATCTAGCACAGATACGCAGTATTTT
D: .; size: once; V: TRBV5-1; J: TRBJ2-2; CDR3: CASRDYRRQAPNTGELFF; DNA: TGCGCCAGCAGAGACTACCGCCGACAGGCTCCGAACACCGGGGAGCTGTTTTTT
D: .; size: .; V: TRBV6-5; J: TRBJ1-6; CDR3: CASRNLQVYSPLHF; DNA: TGTGCCAGCAGGAACCTTCAGGTATACTCACCCCTCCACTTT
D: .; size: .; V: TRBV11-3; J: TRBJ2-1; CDR3: CASSSGWERHSYNEQFF; DNA: TGTGCCAGCAGCTCCGGGTGGGAGCGACACTCCTACAATGAGCAGTTCTTC